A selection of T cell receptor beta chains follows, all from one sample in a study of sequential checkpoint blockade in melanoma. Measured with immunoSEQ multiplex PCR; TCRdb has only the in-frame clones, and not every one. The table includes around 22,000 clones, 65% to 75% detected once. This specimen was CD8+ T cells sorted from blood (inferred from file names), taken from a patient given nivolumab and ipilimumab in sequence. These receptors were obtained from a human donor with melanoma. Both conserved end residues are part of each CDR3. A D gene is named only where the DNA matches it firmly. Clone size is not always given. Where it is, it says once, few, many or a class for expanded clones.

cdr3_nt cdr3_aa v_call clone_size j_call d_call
TGTGCCAGCAGCTTGAGGTCCAGGGGAAGGAAAGAGACCCAGTACTTC CASSLRSRGRKETQYF TRBV5-6 . TRBJ2-5 .
TGTGCCAGCAGCCCCTGGGGCCATTCTGGAAACACCATATATTTT CASSPWGHSGNTIYF TRBV14 large TRBJ1-3 .
TGTGCCAGCAGCCCCCCTGTGGGGAGCACCGGGGAGCTGTTTTTT CASSPPVGSTGELFF TRBV9 . TRBJ2-2 .
TGTGCCAGCAGTGATTTGACGGTTGCACAGAACCAGCATTTT CASSDLTVAQNQHF TRBV6-1 . TRBJ1-5 .
TGTGCCAGCAGTGAATATAAGGGGAGGCAAGAGACCCAGTACTTC CASSEYKGRQETQYF TRBV25-1 . TRBJ2-5 .
TGTGCCAGCAGCTTAGGGCCCGGGAATCAGCCCCAGCATTTT CASSLGPGNQPQHF TRBV11-2 . TRBJ1-5 .
TGCGCCAGCAGCTTCGGAGGGGGCGGCTCACCCCTCCACTTT CASSFGGGGSPLHF TRBV5-1 . TRBJ1-6 TRBD1
TGTGCCAGCAGTGAATGGGGTAGCGGGGACCCCGGAGATACGCAGTATTTT CASSEWGSGDPGDTQYF TRBV2 . TRBJ2-3 TRBD2
TGTGCCAGCAGCAACCAGGGGGCCCCCTACAATGAGCAGTTCTTC CASSNQGAPYNEQFF TRBV7-9 . TRBJ2-1 TRBD1
TGTGCCAGCAGCGCGACTAGCGGGGGTACCTACGAGCAGTACTTC CASSATSGGTYEQYF TRBV7-2 . TRBJ2-7 TRBD2
TGTGCCAGTAGTATCGTTTCAGGGCACACCGGGGAGCTGTTTTTT CASSIVSGHTGELFF TRBV19 . TRBJ2-2 .
TGTGCCAGCAGCTCGGGGTGGACGGACTATGGCTACACCTTC CASSSGWTDYGYTF TRBV7-8 medium-sized TRBJ1-2 .
TGTGCCAGTGACTCGTGGTATGGCTACACCTTC CASDSWYGYTF TRBV19 . TRBJ1-2 .
TGTGCCAGCAGCGCCGGGACAGGGTACAATGAGCAGTTCTTC CASSAGTGYNEQFF TRBV5-6 few TRBJ2-1 TRBD1
TGTGCCAGCAGTGCCCTAGCGGGAATGGACTATGGCTACACCTTC CASSALAGMDYGYTF TRBV6-5 few TRBJ1-2 .
TGCGCCAGCACCCCACCCAAGGGGACAGTCCGATGTAACTATGGCTACACCTTC CASTPPKGTVRCNYGYTF TRBV23-1 . TRBJ1-2 TRBD1
TGTGCCAGCAGCTTAGCGCGGGGAGATACGCAGTATTTT CASSLARGDTQYF TRBV7-7 . TRBJ2-3 .
TGTGCCAGCAGCCAAGCTGCCGGGACAGGGGGAGGTGAAGCTTTCTTT CASSQAAGTGGGEAFF TRBV14 few TRBJ1-1 TRBD1
TGTGCCAGCAGCGTAGCTACGGGGCAGGGGGACGAGCAGTACTTC CASSVATGQGDEQYF TRBV9 . TRBJ2-7 TRBD1
TGTGCCAGCAGTTTAACAGGGGGCTTTGGCTACACCTTC CASSLTGGFGYTF TRBV2 . TRBJ1-2 TRBD1
TGTGCTAGTGGGTCGTGGGGGGGAACAGATACGCAGTATTTT CASGSWGGTDTQYF TRBV12-5 . TRBJ2-3 TRBD2
TGTGCCAGAAACAAACAGGGGACTAGCGGGTTCCCTCTCCCCTATTTT CARNKQGTSGFPLPYF TRBV2 . TRBJ2-3 TRBD2
TGTGCCAGCAGTTCCCTAGCGGGGGGAGTCGGGGAGCTGTTTTTT CASSSLAGGVGELFF TRBV27 . TRBJ2-2 TRBD2
TGTGCCAGCAGCCAAGAACCGGCTACAGGGGCCAGTGGCTACACCTTC CASSQEPATGASGYTF TRBV5-4 few TRBJ1-2 TRBD1
TGTGCCAGCAGCTTTGGGGGGTTTCAAGAGACCCAGTACTTC CASSFGGFQETQYF TRBV5-4 . TRBJ2-5 .
TGTGCCAGCAGCCAAGACCTCCTAGAGACCCAGTACTTC CASSQDLLETQYF TRBV4-2 once TRBJ2-5 .
TGCGCCAGCAGCCAACTAGCGGGGGGTACCTACAATGAGCAGTTCTTC CASSQLAGGTYNEQFF TRBV4-3 . TRBJ2-1 TRBD2
TGTGCCAGCAGCTTAGGGTCGTACGAGCAGTACTTC CASSLGSYEQYF TRBV11-3 . TRBJ2-7 .
TGTGCAAGTCGCCCTCAGACAGGGGGGAACACTGAAGCTTTCTTT CASRPQTGGNTEAFF TRBV12-2 few TRBJ1-1 .
TGTGCCAGCAGAGGACTAGCGGGGGCCCAAGAGACCCAGTACTTC CASRGLAGAQETQYF TRBV2 . TRBJ2-5 TRBD2
TGTGCCAGCAGTACGAGACACCTCAGTCAGACCCAGTACTTC CASSTRHLSQTQYF TRBV28 . TRBJ2-5 .
TGTGCCAGCAGCCCCAGGGGTTCACCCCTCCACTTT CASSPRGSPLHF TRBV9 . TRBJ1-6 .
TGTGCCAGCAGTTTCTTCCTTCAGGGGCGGACTGAAGCTTTCTTT CASSFFLQGRTEAFF TRBV28 . TRBJ1-1 .
TGTGCCAGCAGGATAGGGGCCTTACCGTACACCTTC CASRIGALPYTF TRBV6-1 . TRBJ1-2 .
TGTGCCAGCTCACCGACTAGCGGGGGTTTCAATGAGCAGTTCTTC CASSPTSGGFNEQFF TRBV18 . TRBJ2-1 TRBD2
TGTGCCAGCAGTTTAGGGTCGGGGTTCAGGATGCCCCAGCATTTT CASSLGSGFRMPQHF TRBV27 . TRBJ1-5 .
TGTGCCAGCAGCCAAGATCGGGCGGGGGGAGCTGAAGCTTTCTTT CASSQDRAGGAEAFF TRBV4-2 . TRBJ1-1 .
TGTGCCAGCAGTGAAGACAGTAATAACTATGGCTACACCTTC CASSEDSNNYGYTF TRBV2 . TRBJ1-2 .
TGTGCCAGCAGCTTGGCCCTGGTCACAGACAGTCACTATTTT CASSLALVTDSHYF TRBV5-6 . TRBJ1-3 .
TGCGCCAGCAGGGAGGGGTCCGAAGCTTTCTTT CASREGSEAFF TRBV5-1 . TRBJ1-1 .
TGTGCCAGCAGCCCGGTGACAGGGAGAAATTCACCCCTCCACTTT CASSPVTGRNSPLHF TRBV7-9 few TRBJ1-6 TRBD1
TGCGCCAGCAGCCAAGACTCCGGACTAGCGGGGGGTGCAGATACGCAGTATTTT CASSQDSGLAGGADTQYF TRBV4-3 . TRBJ2-3 TRBD2